Shown below are 17 T cell receptor beta chains from a single sample sequenced in a study of cytomegalovirus exposure and HLA in healthy donors. The primer mix had 60 Vbeta and 13 Jbeta primers. TCRdb's copy holds only in-frame clones and misses some; the assay was immunoSEQ multiplex PCR. The top ten clones hold less than 20% of a sample with 55,000 to 70,000 clones, approximately 70% of them seen once. What was sequenced was PBMCs. The receptors stem from a man aged 40-55 years in good health and CMV-seropositive.

Comment on this clone: A far more abundant clone sits one base away, making this likely a read error. The chain recombines TRBV5-6 with TRBJ2-5; possible D gene TRBD1, 5 bases. V was shortened by 4 bases and J by 2 bases, with 21 bases between the two germline ends. The CDR3 sequence is 17 residues long. Germline V gene sequence: CDR1 SGHDT, CDR2 YYEEEE. The CDR3 DNA reads TGTGCCAGCAGCCCCTCCCCCCTGGTGACAGTGCAAGAGACCCAGTACTTC. This codes for CASSPSPLVTVQETQYF.

This chain links TRBV6-5 with TRBJ1-5; 7 positions match TRBD1. CDR1 and CDR2 (germline): MNHEY, SVGAGI. CDR3 length equals 15 residues. V lost 5 bases and J lost 0; bases outside the gene matches: 4. The CDR3, as DNA: TGTGCCAGCAGTCAAGACAGGGTTAGCAATCAGCCCCAGCATTTT. It yields the protein CASSQDRVSNQPQHF.

The gene calls are TRBV7-9 and TRBJ2-5; D perhaps matches TRBD2 (5 bases). V dropped 5 bases and J dropped 1 base, with 8 bases sitting between them. Germline V gene lookup returns CDR1 SEHNR and CDR2 FQNEAQ (reference sequence). This CDR3 is built from 13 residues. The CDR3 loop reads CASSPLAQETQYF. Written as DNA, the CDR3 is TGTGCCAGCAGCCCCCTAGCCCAAGAGACCCAGTACTTC.

The rearrangement joins TRBV5-4 to TRBJ2-1; 9 nucleotides line up with TRBD1. The V and J ends lost 0 bases and 7 bases, in that order; junction bases with no gene match: 5. Germline V gene lookup returns CDR1 SGHNT and CDR2 YYREEE (reference sequence). CDR3 size: 15 residues. CDR3: CASSLGTGEGNEQFF. DNA of the CDR3: TGTGCCAGCAGCTTGGGGACAGGGGAGGGGAATGAGCAGTTCTTC.

The CDR3 sequence is CAWTEPPTGEGYTF. The CDR3 nucleotides read TGTGCCTGGACCGAACCTCCCACAGGGGAAGGCTACACCTTC. The chain couples TRBV30 to TRBJ1-2; 7 bases line up with TRBD1. Germline V gives CDR1 GTSNPN, CDR2 SVGIG (reference sequence). J lost 8 bases, V lost 4 bases, and 13 bases had no gene match. The CDR3 length is 14 residues. The whole variable domain, filled in from reference TRBV30 and TRBJ1-2, reads SQTIHQWPATLVQPVGSPLSLECTVEGTSNPNLYWYRQAAGRGLQLLFYSVGIGQISSEVPQNLSASRPQDRQFILSSKKLLLSDSGFYLCAWTEPPTGEGYTFGSGTRLTVV.

The sample holds a few counts of this clone. The chain couples TRBV5-1 to TRBJ2-1; D may be TRBD2 (6 bases). CDR1 SGHRS and CDR2 YFSETQ come from the germline V gene. This CDR3 contains 15 residues. V lost 0 bases, J lost 0 bases, and 7 bases lay in between. CDR3 sequence: CASSLDGSSYNEQFF. CDR3 bases: TGCGCCAGCAGCTTGGACGGGAGCTCCTACAATGAGCAGTTCTTC.

The V and J genes are TRBV12-5 and TRBJ2-2; tentative D call: TRBD2 (6 bases). The germline gives CDR1 LGHNT, CDR2 FRNRAP. This CDR3 has 16 amino acids. V was shortened by 6 bases and J by 4 bases, with 18 bases between the two germline ends. For the CDR3, the DNA is TGTGCTAGTGGACCCAAACCGGGACTCCTCACCGGGGAGCTGTTTTTT. This encodes CASGPKPGLLTGELFF.

In its sample, this clone was seen once. J is TRBJ1-6 and V is TRBV9; D remains ambiguous. Germline CDR1 SGDLS, CDR2 YYNGEE. This CDR3 has 15 residues. Trimming removed 0 bases at V and 9 bases at J, with 13 bases between. The CDR3 region is CASSVGGAGISPLHF. The CDR3 DNA sequence: TGTGCCAGCAGCGTAGGCGGTGCGGGGATTTCACCCCTCCACTTT.

The chain recombines TRBV28 with TRBJ2-3, with a possible D match to TRBD1 (5 bases). Germline V CDR1 and CDR2: MDHEN, SYDVKM. The V gene lost 3 bases and the J gene lost 0 bases, with 22 bases spanning the gap. The CDR3 totals 19 residues. The CDR3 DNA follows: TGTGCCAGCAGTTTGGGGCCCTACGGCGGTCCCTCTAGCACAGATACGCAGTATTTT. Translation: CASSLGPYGGPSSTDTQYF.

This clone has a single count. The chain is built from TRBV18 and TRBJ1-5, with a tentative D call TRBD1 (5 bases). Germline V gene data show CDR1 as KGHSH and CDR2 as LQKENI. The CDR3 has 13 residues. The V end lost 5 bases, the J end lost 5 bases, and 10 bases lay between the germline ends. Here the CDR3 DNA reads TGTGCCAGCTCAATAGGACAAGATCAGCCCCAGCATTTT. Encoded protein: CASSIGQDQPQHF.

V gene TRBV7-9 combines with J gene TRBJ2-7; D is perhaps TRBD2 (5 bases). Deletions cut 2 bases from V and 3 bases from J, with 8 bases between. The germline gives CDR1 SEHNR, CDR2 FQNEAQ (reference sequence). The CDR3 loop spans 13 amino acids. The CDR3 sequence: CASSLSGNYEQYF. CDR3 DNA: TGTGCCAGCAGCTTATCCGGGAACTACGAGCAGTACTTC.

This clone was counted between two and nine times. This rearrangement joins TRBV2 to TRBJ2-5, with 8 bases identical to TRBD1. CDR1 is SNHLY, CDR2 FYNNEI, per germline. Trimming removed 6 bases from V and 3 bases from J; junction bases left unmatched: 9. The CDR3 loop spans 15 amino acids. DNA for the CDR3: TGTGCCAGCAGGACAGGGGACTGGGGAGAAGAGACCCAGTACTTC. Its translation: CASRTGDWGEETQYF.

The genes are TRBV7-2 and TRBJ2-1; D not resolved. The V end was cut by 1 base, the J end by 3 bases, with 19 bases between. Germline V gives CDR1 SGHTA, CDR2 FQGNSA. The length of the CDR3 is 18 residues. The CDR3 is CASSLVGRLRGFYNEQFF. CDR3 sequence (DNA): TGTGCCAGCAGCTTAGTCGGAAGACTCAGAGGTTTCTACAATGAGCAGTTCTTC.

The chain uses TRBV7-8 and TRBJ1-3, with 8 bases identical to TRBD1. Germline assignment: CDR1 SGHVS and CDR2 FQNEAQ. CDR3 length: 14 amino acids. J gave up 4 bases and V 5 bases, and 4 bases lay outside the gene matches. DNA for the CDR3: TGTGCCAGCAGCCCGGGACAGGCCGGAAACACCATATATTTT. Translating it yields CASSPGQAGNTIYF.

This clone was detected once. This rearrangement joins TRBV29-1 to TRBJ2-1, with D perhaps matching TRBD2 (6 bases). Germline values: CDR1 SQVTM, CDR2 ANQGSEA. The ends were cut back, 7 bases at V and 6 bases at J, with 13 bases in the middle. The CDR3 loop spans 12 amino acids. The CDR3 nucleotides are TGCAGCGCCGGCGGGGTAGGCAATGAGCAGTTCTTC. Translated, it gives CSAGGVGNEQFF.

This CDR3 reads CASSFPGRTYEQYF. CDR3 nucleotides: TGTGCCAGCAGTTTCCCCGGCAGGACCTACGAGCAGTACTTC. V is TRBV6-6 and J is TRBJ2-7; unclear D gene. This CDR3 contains 14 residues. Germline V gene data show CDR1 as MNHNY and CDR2 as SVGAGI (reference sequence). The V and J ends lost 4 bases and 2 bases respectively, with 12 bases between them.

V is TRBV7-6 and J is TRBJ2-5; 7 bases fit TRBD1. Germline CDR1 is SGHVS and CDR2 is FNYEAQ. The CDR3 totals 15 residues. J lost 3 bases, V lost 0 bases, and 4 bases had no gene match. The CDR3: CASSLAPGTEETQYF. CDR3 DNA sequence: TGTGCCAGCAGCTTAGCTCCCGGGACAGAAGAGACCCAGTACTTC.